The 23 T cell receptor beta chains given below trace back to one sample, sequenced in a study of technical replicates of blood from four donors. Sequencing used immunoSEQ multiplex PCR; TCRdb keeps in-frame clones, though not all of them. The table records around 86,000 clones, roughly 96% of them present only once. The sequenced sample consisted of T cells isolated from PBMCs. The receptors derive from a human donor in good health.

A single count supports this clone. The rearrangement links TRBV19 to TRBJ2-1; 13 bases map to TRBD2. The CDR3 contains 16 residues. V gave up 7 bases and J gave up 7 bases; unmatched junction bases: 10. CDR1 is LNHDA, CDR2 SQIVND, per germline (reference sequence). The CDR3 spells CASMVTSGGPNNEQFF. The CDR3 bases are TGTGCCAGTATGGTGACTAGCGGGGGGCCGAATAATGAGCAGTTCTTC.

The J gene is TRBJ1-2, the V gene TRBV28, with D possibly being TRBD1 (6 bases). Germline lookup yields CDR1 MDHEN and CDR2 SYDVKM. The CDR3 totals 14 residues. V was cut by 3 bases and J by 1 base, with 9 bases left in between. This chain's CDR3 is CASSLTGINYGYTF. CDR3 nucleotide sequence: TGTGCCAGCAGTTTGACAGGAATTAACTATGGCTACACCTTC.

The chain links TRBV7-6 to TRBJ1-1; 9 bases agree with TRBD1. CDR1 SGHVS and CDR2 FNYEAQ come from the germline V gene. V gave up 5 bases and J gave up 7 bases; unmatched junction bases: 5. The CDR3 consists of 13 residues. The CDR3 reads CASSPADRGEAFF. The CDR3 nucleotides are TGTGCCAGCAGCCCCGCGGACAGGGGTGAAGCTTTCTTT.

The rearrangement uses TRBV9 and TRBJ2-5, with 7 bases aligning to TRBD2. The germline V gene has CDR1 SGDLS and CDR2 YYNGEE. With V trimmed by 1 base and J by 4 bases, 10 bases remained unmatched. This CDR3 has 16 amino acids. The CDR3 coding sequence is TGTGCCAGCAGCGTATCAAGCACGGGGGGAGGAGAGACCCAGTACTTC. It is translated as CASSVSSTGGGETQYF. The full variable domain, rest sourced from reference TRBV9 and TRBJ2-5, is DSGVTQTPKHLITATGQRVTLRCSPRSGDLSVYWYQQSLDQGLQFLIQYYNGEERAKGNILERFSAQQFPDLHSELNLSSLELGDSALYFCASSVSSTGGGETQYFGPGTRLLVL.

This clone is a singleton in its sample. The chain combines TRBV4-2 with TRBJ2-7; D perhaps matches TRBD2 (6 bases). The V end was cut by 2 bases, the J end by 1 base, with 15 bases between. Germline V gene sequence: CDR1 LGHNA, CDR2 YNFKEQ. The CDR3 runs to 16 residues. The CDR3 spells CASSQTTDYPSYEQYF. Here the CDR3 DNA reads TGTGCCAGCAGCCAAACGACGGACTACCCTTCCTACGAGCAGTACTTC.

The chain uses TRBV30 and TRBJ2-7; 8 bases match TRBD2. The J segment lost 2 bases and the V segment lost 7 bases, leaving 1 base of the junction unmatched. Germline V gene data show CDR1 as GTSNPN and CDR2 as SVGIG (reference sequence). The CDR3 consists of 11 residues. The CDR3 bases are TGTGCCTTGGGACTAGCCTACGAGCAGTACTTC. Translated, it gives CALGLAYEQYF.

The chain employs TRBV28 and TRBJ1-6; tentative D call: TRBD1 (5 bases). The CDR3 runs 14 residues. Germline assignment: CDR1 MDHEN and CDR2 SYDVKM. V lost 6 bases and J lost 9, with 15 bases in between. Here the CDR3 reads CASRPWWGGSPLHF. In DNA, the CDR3 is TGTGCCAGCAGGCCTTGGTGGGGCGGTTCACCCCTCCACTTT.

The chain uses TRBV5-1 and TRBJ2-7; TRBD1 aligns across 9 bases. The CDR3 sequence is 14 residues long. Germline V lookup: CDR1 SGHRS, CDR2 YFSETQ. V was clipped by 7 bases and J by 0 bases; unmatched bases: 5. In nucleotides, the CDR3 is TGCGCCAGCTCTTGGGACAGGGTCTCCTACGAGCAGTACTTC. It is translated as CASSWDRVSYEQYF.

The chain uses TRBV12-5 and TRBJ2-2; D remains ambiguous. CDR3 length equals 13 residues. Trimming took 3 bases from V and 2 from J, leaving 4 bases between them. Germline V gene sequence: CDR1 LGHNT, CDR2 FRNRAP. CDR3 nucleotide sequence: TGTGCTAGTGGTTTTTATAACACCGGGGAGCTGTTTTTT. Translating it yields CASGFYNTGELFF.

This clone was observed a single time. This chain joins TRBV10-3 and TRBJ2-6, with D perhaps TRBD1 (6 bases). Germline V gene sequence: CDR1 ENHRY, CDR2 SYGVKD. This CDR3 contains 15 residues. V lost 6 bases to trimming and J lost 2 bases, with 11 bases between them. As DNA, the CDR3 is TGTGCCATCAGGGAAACAGGGCCTGGGGCCAACGTCCTGACTTTC. Residues: CAIRETGPGANVLTF.

This chain joins TRBV11-3 and TRBJ2-5, with D perhaps TRBD2 (5 bases). V lost 4 bases and J lost 0, with 12 bases in between. This CDR3 has 15 residues. Germline values: CDR1 SGHNT, CDR2 YENEEA. DNA for the CDR3: TGTGCCAGCAGCTCCACCCCGGGATACCAAGAGACCCAGTACTTC. Translated: CASSSTPGYQETQYF.

The CDR3 nucleotides read TGCGCCAGCAGCTCCGACAGGGGGAACACCGGGGAGCTGTTTTTT. It codes for CASSSDRGNTGELFF. The chain links TRBV5-1 to TRBJ2-2, with 8 bases matching TRBD1. The CDR3 extends over 15 amino acids. Germline V gene sequence: CDR1 SGHRS, CDR2 YFSETQ. With 3 bases clipped from V and 1 base from J, the junction kept 2 bases outside the gene matches.

The rearrangement uses TRBV6-5 and TRBJ2-7; 9 bases agree with TRBD1. Trimming removed 6 bases from V and 7 bases from J; junction bases left unmatched: 13. This CDR3 contains 15 residues. Germline CDR1 is MNHEY and CDR2 is SVGAGI. The CDR3 coding sequence is TGTGCCAGCAGGACCCCCAAACAGGGGGCGGGAGAGCAGTACTTC. The encoded protein is CASRTPKQGAGEQYF.

The rearrangement uses TRBV23-1 and TRBJ2-7; 14 bases map to TRBD2. TRBV23-1 has ORF status, its function being uncertain. With 5 bases clipped from V and 5 bases from J, the junction kept 8 bases outside the gene matches. CDR3 length: 16 residues. The CDR3 region has the DNA TGCGCCAGCAGTTCTCCAACGGGACTAGCGGGGGACGAGCAGTACTTC. Residues: CASSSPTGLAGDEQYF.

This chain links TRBV29-1 with TRBJ1-5, with D tentatively TRBD1 (6 bases). Looked up from germline, CDR1 is SQVTM and CDR2 is ANQGSEA. The CDR3 has 16 amino acids. Trimming removed 4 bases at V and 4 bases at J, with 20 bases between. CDR3 region: CSVVNRGAKGNQPQHF. CDR3 sequence (DNA): TGCAGCGTTGTAAATCGGGGGGCTAAGGGGAATCAGCCCCAGCATTTT.

The chain employs TRBV5-5 and TRBJ1-2, with D perhaps matching TRBD1 (6 bases). The germline V and J ends were trimmed by 1 base and 6 bases, with 13 bases remaining between them. CDR1 SGHKS and CDR2 YYEKEE come from the germline V gene (reference sequence). There are 14 residues in the CDR3. The CDR3 coding sequence is TGTGCCAGCAGCTTGTTCAGGGGAGTCGATGGCTACACCTTC. Protein sequence: CASSLFRGVDGYTF.

The CDR3 sequence is CASSVFVGGQGYGYTF. The CDR3 coding sequence is TGTGCCAGCAGCGTATTTGTCGGGGGACAGGGGTATGGCTACACCTTC. This chain connects TRBV9 to TRBJ1-2, with 10 bases that match TRBD1. V gave up 1 base and J gave up 5 bases; unmatched junction bases: 8. CDR1 and CDR2 (germline): SGDLS, YYNGEE. CDR3 size: 16 residues. The full variable domain, with the rest looked up from reference TRBV9 and TRBJ1-2, is DSGVTQTPKHLITATGQRVTLRCSPRSGDLSVYWYQQSLDQGLQFLIQYYNGEERAKGNILERFSAQQFPDLHSELNLSSLELGDSALYFCASSVFVGGQGYGYTFGSGTRLTVV.

This chain joins TRBV2 and TRBJ2-7; 13 nucleotides match TRBD2. Germline-derived CDR1 and CDR2 are SNHLY and FYNNEI. This CDR3 is 15 amino acids long. V trimming: 6 bases; J trimming: 2 bases; junction bases outside the gene matches: 4. The CDR3: CASRRTSGGAYEQYF. The CDR3 bases are TGTGCCAGCAGGAGGACTAGCGGGGGAGCCTACGAGCAGTACTTC.

This chain connects TRBV5-1 to TRBJ1-2; the D gene is possibly TRBD1 (6 bases). The CDR3 spans 12 residues. Per germline, CDR1 SGHRS and CDR2 YFSETQ. V dropped 2 bases and J dropped 7 bases, with 9 bases sitting between them. CDR3 region: CASSFTDSGYTF. The CDR3 DNA is TGCGCCAGCAGCTTTACGGACAGTGGCTACACCTTC.

V usage is TRBV12-5 and J usage is TRBJ2-2; 9 bases agree with TRBD2. With V trimmed by 9 bases and J by 2 bases, 4 bases remained unmatched. This CDR3 contains 14 residues. Germline assignment: CDR1 LGHNT and CDR2 FRNRAP. CDR3 sequence (DNA): TGTGCTAGCAGACTAGCGGATAACACCGGGGAGCTGTTTTTT. Its protein product is CASRLADNTGELFF.

V is TRBV29-1 and J is TRBJ1-1, with D hard to call. V gave up 2 bases and J gave up 0 bases, with 7 bases separating them. This CDR3 has 13 residues. Germline V gives CDR1 SQVTM, CDR2 ANQGSEA. The CDR3 DNA reads TGCAGCGTTGAACAGCGTCTGAACACTGAAGCTTTCTTT. Translation: CSVEQRLNTEAFF. The whole variable domain, remainder taken from reference TRBV29-1 and TRBJ1-1, is SAVISQKPSRDICQRGTSLTIQCQVDSQVTMMFWYRQQPGQSLTLIATANQGSEATYESGFVIDKFPISRPNLTFSTLTVSNMSPEDSSIYLCSVEQRLNTEAFFGQGTRLTVV.

The gene calls are TRBV27 and TRBJ1-1, with unresolved D. This CDR3 is 14 amino acids long. V lost 5 bases and J 3 bases, leaving 13 bases between the germline ends. Germline V gene lookup returns CDR1 MNHEY and CDR2 SMNVEV (reference sequence). The CDR3 region has the DNA TGTGCCAGCAGTGCATCTTACAGATACACTGAAGCTTTCTTT. It yields the protein CASSASYRYTEAFF.

The genes are TRBV28 and TRBJ1-2; D is uncertain. CDR3 length: 13 amino acids. Deletions cut 6 bases from V and 2 bases from J, with 10 bases between. Germline V gives CDR1 MDHEN, CDR2 SYDVKM. Here the CDR3 DNA reads TGTGCCAGCAGCATATCACAGAACTATGGCTACACCTTC. Translation gives CASSISQNYGYTF.